Below, 14 T cell receptor beta chains from the same sample are listed, as sequenced in a study of cytomegalovirus exposure and HLA in healthy donors. It was with 60 Vbeta and 13 Jbeta primers that the PCR ran. Here immunoSEQ multiplex PCR was the method, and the copy in TCRdb shows in-frame clones only, minus some. Altogether tens of thousands of clones are present, nearly 80% being singletons, with the ten largest covering around 4.2%. The sample taken for sequencing was PBMCs. The receptor set was obtained from a man aged 40-55 years in good health and CMV-seronegative.

This rearrangement joins TRBV6-6 to TRBJ1-4, with D hard to call. Germline V gene data show CDR1 as MNHNY and CDR2 as SVGAGI (reference sequence). The CDR3 totals 14 residues. V was trimmed by 6 bases and J by 6 bases, leaving 14 bases between them. CDR3 region: CASRASVGDEKLFF. The CDR3 region has the DNA TGTGCCAGCAGGGCAAGTGTAGGAGATGAAAAACTGTTTTTT.

CDR3: CASSYGGLAGEYEQYF. The DNA of the CDR3 is TGTGCCAGCAGCTACGGGGGGCTAGCGGGAGAGTACGAGCAGTACTTC. This rearrangement joins TRBV6-5 to TRBJ2-7; 10 bases are shared with TRBD2. Looked up from germline, CDR1 is MNHEY and CDR2 is SVGAGI. CDR3 length: 16 residues. The V and J ends lost 6 bases and 4 bases, in that order; junction bases with no gene match: 12.

The gene calls are TRBV27 and TRBJ1-2; a possible D gene is TRBD1 (6 bases). This CDR3 contains 13 residues. Trimming left V 8 bases short and J 7 bases short, with 17 bases between. Per germline, CDR1 MNHEY and CDR2 SMNVEV (reference sequence). In DNA form, the CDR3 reads TGTGCCAGCCGTCGATCAGGGGAGGGTGGCTACACCTTC. Translation gives CASRRSGEGGYTF.

The chain links TRBV4-2 to TRBJ2-3; weak D call: TRBD2 (5 bases). The CDR3 spans 15 residues. V lost 2 bases, J lost 3 bases, and 12 bases lay in between. Looked up from germline, CDR1 is LGHNA and CDR2 is YNFKEQ. CDR3 sequence reads: CASSQSIRETDTQYF. CDR3 coding DNA: TGTGCCAGCAGCCAATCTATCCGGGAAACAGATACGCAGTATTTT.

V usage is TRBV2 and J usage is TRBJ2-2, with 12 nucleotides matching TRBD2. CDR1 is SNHLY and CDR2 is FYNNEI in the germline V gene. J was trimmed by 0 bases and V by 10 bases; bases with no gene match: 3. The CDR3 is 15 residues long. The CDR3 reads CAILAGGPNTGELFF. In nucleotides, the CDR3 is TGTGCCATCCTAGCGGGAGGGCCGAACACCGGGGAGCTGTTTTTT.

This clone was seen once. This CDR3 reads CASSLSVGQGTGELFF. The CDR3 region has the DNA TGTGCCAGCAGTTTATCCGTAGGACAGGGAACCGGGGAGCTGTTTTTT. The J gene is TRBJ2-2, the V gene TRBV28, with 8 bases aligning to TRBD1. From germline, CDR1 is MDHEN and CDR2 SYDVKM. There are 16 residues in the CDR3. The trim removed 1 base at V and 5 bases at J, leaving 6 bases unmatched.

V and J are TRBV9 and TRBJ2-1, with TRBD1 matching over 9 bases. The junction had 11 bases not matched to a gene; V was cut back by 4 bases and J by 6 bases. The germline V gene encodes CDR1 SGDLS and CDR2 YYNGEE. The length of the CDR3 is 16 residues. The CDR3 DNA is TGTGCCAGCAGCCTCACTGGGGACAGGGTTGCCAATGAGCAGTTCTTC. Its translation is CASSLTGDRVANEQFF. The full variable domain, in which reference TRBV9 and TRBJ2-1 provide the parts outside the CDR3, is DSGVTQTPKHLITATGQRVTLRCSPRSGDLSVYWYQQSLDQGLQFLIQYYNGEERAKGNILERFSAQQFPDLHSELNLSSLELGDSALYFCASSLTGDRVANEQFFGPGTRLTVL.

This clone came up a few times. V and J are TRBV29-1 and TRBJ2-3, with D unclear. CDR3 length: 11 amino acids. V dropped 6 bases and J dropped 2 bases, with 6 bases sitting between them. In germline, CDR1 is SQVTM, CDR2 ANQGSEA. CDR3 in amino acids: CSVSFTDTQYF. The CDR3 region has the DNA TGCAGCGTGTCCTTCACAGATACGCAGTATTTT.

The chain uses TRBV15 and TRBJ1-2; D call uncertain. CDR3 length equals 14 residues. The V gene's germline CDR1 is LNHNV and CDR2 YYDKDF (reference sequence). V lost 0 bases and J lost 3, with 8 bases in between. This chain's CDR3 is CATSRDRQDYGYTF. Written as DNA, the CDR3 is TGTGCCACCAGCAGAGATAGGCAGGACTATGGCTACACCTTC.

This clone was found a few times. One junction end disagrees with the germline gene, perhaps due to a read error. This chain connects TRBV7-7 to TRBJ2-3, with D tentatively TRBD1 (6 bases). The CDR3 extends over 13 amino acids. Germline CDR1 is SSHAT and CDR2 is FNYEAQ (reference sequence). The chain's CDR3 is CASSYSQGDTQYF. CDR3 coding DNA: TGTGCTAGCAGCTACTCTCAGGGGGATACGCAGTATTTT.

The chain uses TRBV28 and TRBJ2-3, with unresolved D. From germline, CDR1 is MDHEN and CDR2 SYDVKM. The CDR3 consists of 11 residues. Trimming stripped 1 base from V and 6 bases from J, with 2 bases between. This chain's CDR3 is CASSLSDTQYF. For the CDR3, the DNA is TGTGCCAGCAGTTTATCGGATACGCAGTATTTT.

The chain combines TRBV30 with TRBJ2-5; D gene unclear. The tail of the sequence fits TRBJ2-7 better, so the J call may be wrong. The CDR3 runs to 11 residues. Germline-derived CDR1 and CDR2 are GTSNPN and SVGIG (reference sequence). This CDR3 reads CAWSSVNEQYF. CDR3 coding DNA: TGTGCCTGGAGTTCCGTCAACGAGCAGTACTTC.

This chain connects TRBV7-3 to TRBJ2-3; perhaps TRBD2 as D (6 bases). Trimming cost V 2 bases and J 0 bases, with 6 bases left between them. Germline-derived CDR1 and CDR2 are SGHTA and FQGTGA. The CDR3 runs 14 residues. CDR3: CASSLGTSTDTQYF. CDR3 in DNA: TGTGCCAGCAGCTTAGGGACTAGCACAGATACGCAGTATTTT.

The chain employs TRBV28 and TRBJ2-7; TRBD2 agrees at 7 bases. V lost 8 bases and J lost 4; bases outside the gene matches: 11. CDR1 is MDHEN, CDR2 SYDVKM, per germline. The CDR3 sequence is 14 residues long. The CDR3 nucleotides read TGTGCCAGCTTTACTCGGGGAGGGGCTTACGAGCAGTACTTC. Its translation: CASFTRGGAYEQYF.